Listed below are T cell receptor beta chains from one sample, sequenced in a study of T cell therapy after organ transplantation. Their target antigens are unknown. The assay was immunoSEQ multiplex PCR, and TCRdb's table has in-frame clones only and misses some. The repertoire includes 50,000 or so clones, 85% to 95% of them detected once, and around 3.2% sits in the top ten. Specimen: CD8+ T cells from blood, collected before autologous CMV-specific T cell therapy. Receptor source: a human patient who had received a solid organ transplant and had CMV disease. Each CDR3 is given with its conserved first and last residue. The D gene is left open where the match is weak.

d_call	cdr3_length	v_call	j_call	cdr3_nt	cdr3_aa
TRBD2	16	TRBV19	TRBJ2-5	TGTGCCAGTAGTATAGAGGGACTAGCGGGAGGAGAGACCCAGTACTTC	CASSIEGLAGGETQYF
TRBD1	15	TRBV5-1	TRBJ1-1	TGCGCCAGCAGCCCTGGGACAGGACCGAGGGATGAAGCTTTCTTT	CASSPGTGPRDEAFF
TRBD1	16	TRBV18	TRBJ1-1	TGTGCCAGCTCACCAAACAGGGGAAAGCCCAACACTGAAGCTTTCTTT	CASSPNRGKPNTEAFF
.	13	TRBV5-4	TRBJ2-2	TGTGCCAGCATGGGGGGAAACACCGGGGAGCTGTTTTTT	CASMGGNTGELFF
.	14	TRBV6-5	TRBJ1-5	TGTGCCAGCAACTCCCGGGGTGCCAATCAGCCCCAGCATTTT	CASNSRGANQPQHF
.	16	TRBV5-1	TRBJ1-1	TGCGCCAGCAGCTTGGGGGATGGAGGGGAAACAACTGAAGCTTTCTTT	CASSLGDGGETTEAFF
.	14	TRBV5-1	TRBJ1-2	TGCGCCAGCAGCTCGGGAGTAGTTAACTATGGCTACACCTTC	CASSSGVVNYGYTF
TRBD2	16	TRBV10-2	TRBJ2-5	TGCGCCAGCAGTGTCCTAGCGGGAGACGGATCAGAGACCCAGTACTTC	CASSVLAGDGSETQYF
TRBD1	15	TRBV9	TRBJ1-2	TGTGCCAGCAGGGGGGACAGGGGACGATCCTATGGCTACACCTTC	CASRGDRGRSYGYTF
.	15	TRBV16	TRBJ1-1	TGTGCCAGCAGCCAGAATGAGGTGCCGAACACTGAAGCTTTCTTT	CASSQNEVPNTEAFF
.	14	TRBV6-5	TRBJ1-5	TGTGCCAGCAGTTACTCAGGGGGGGATCAGCCCCAGCATTTT	CASSYSGGDQPQHF
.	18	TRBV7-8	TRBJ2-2	TGTGCCAGCAGCTCCCGGGTGGTCGGTCCTGTGAACACCGGGGAGCTGTTTTTT	CASSSRVVGPVNTGELFF
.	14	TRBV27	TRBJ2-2	TGTGCCAGCAGTTTAGGGCTCCCTCCCGGGGAGCTGTTTTTT	CASSLGLPPGELFF
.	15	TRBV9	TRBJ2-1	TGTGCCAGCAGCGACACGGGAGAACGCTACAATGAGCAGTTCTTC	CASSDTGERYNEQFF
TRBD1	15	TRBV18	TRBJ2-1	TGTGCCAGCTCCCCCCGGGACAGGGTATACAATGAGCAGTTCTTC	CASSPRDRVYNEQFF
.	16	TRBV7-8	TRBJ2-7	TGTGCCAGCAGCTTAGGATCCGGCAGGGGGGAGCACGAGCAGTACTTC	CASSLGSGRGEHEQYF
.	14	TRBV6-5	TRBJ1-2	TGTGCCAGCAGTTACACGACAGGAGACTATGGCTACACCTTC	CASSYTTGDYGYTF
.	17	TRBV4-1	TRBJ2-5	TGCGCCAGCAGCCAAGGCCAGATTTGGGGGCTACAAGAGACCCAGTACTTC	CASSQGQIWGLQETQYF